Below, 15 T cell receptor beta chains from the same sample are listed, as sequenced in a study of early T cells in non-severe SARS-CoV-2 infection. TCRdb used MiXCR to reprocess the 5' RACE reads, holding one entry per CDR3 protein. This sample yields approximately 84,000 distinct CDR3 sequences, of which approximately 13% are seen a single time; roughly 6% belongs to the top ten. Specimen: whole blood. The receptors were gathered from an adult who was a healthcare worker with PCR-confirmed SARS-CoV-2 infection or an uninfected control (not recorded which).

This clonotype was found many times. The chain links TRBV6-2 or TRBV6-3 to TRBJ1-1, with TRBD1 matching over 7 bases. Germline V gene sequence: CDR1 MNHEY, CDR2 SVGEGT. The CDR3 runs to 15 residues. The trim removed 0 bases at V and 4 bases at J, leaving 5 bases unmatched. CDR3 protein: CASSYSTGTGTEAFF. CDR3 nucleotides: TGTGCCAGCAGTTACTCGACAGGGACGGGCACTGAAGCTTTCTTT.

The gene calls are TRBV2 and TRBJ1-1; tentative D call: TRBD1 (5 bases). Germline V CDR1 and CDR2: SNHLY, FYNNEI. The CDR3 contains 14 residues. Trimming took 6 bases from V and 1 from J, leaving 12 bases between them. The CDR3 sequence: CASRSRTGNTEAFF. CDR3 coding DNA: TGTGCCAGCAGGAGCCGTACAGGGAACACTGAAGCTTTCTTT.

This clonotype was found many times. The chain recombines TRBV29-1 with TRBJ1-2, with D possibly matching TRBD1 (6 bases). The ends were cut back, 6 bases at V and 3 bases at J, with 17 bases in the middle. Per germline, CDR1 SQVTM and CDR2 ANQGSEA. The CDR3 covers 14 residues. The CDR3: CSVTGYRMDYGYTF. The CDR3 nucleotides read TGCAGCGTAACAGGGTATAGGATGGACTATGGCTACACCTTC.

V gene TRBV19 combines with J gene TRBJ2-4, with TRBD1 as a possible D gene (5 bases). V lost 5 bases and J lost 0, with 8 bases in between. Looked up from germline, CDR1 is LNHDA and CDR2 is SQIVND (reference sequence). The CDR3 has 14 amino acids. Here the CDR3 reads CASSATVAKNIQYF. CDR3 nucleotides: TGTGCCAGTAGTGCGACAGTAGCCAAAAACATTCAGTACTTC.

The rearrangement uses TRBV15 and TRBJ2-1; D unresolved. This CDR3 region has 13 residues. The V gene lost 4 bases and the J gene lost 10 bases, with 14 bases spanning the gap. CDR1 is LNHNV and CDR2 is YYDKDF in the germline V gene (reference sequence). The CDR3 sequence is CATSIPGFIEQFF. In nucleotides, the CDR3 is TGTGCCACCAGCATACCGGGTTTTATAGAGCAGTTCTTC.

V usage is TRBV18 and J usage is TRBJ1-5; D not certain. Per the germline V gene, CDR1 is KGHSH and CDR2 is LQKENI. Trimming left V 3 bases short and J 7 bases short, with 10 bases between. The length of the CDR3 is 13 residues. The CDR3 region has the DNA TGTGCCAGCTCACCTACGACTGAACAGCCCCAGCATTTT. Translation gives CASSPTTEQPQHF.

A few counts support this clonotype. The chain couples TRBV20-1 to TRBJ1-1; TRBD1 might be the D (6 bases). Germline CDR1 and CDR2: DFQATT and SNEGSKA (reference sequence). Trimming removed 3 bases at V and 4 bases at J, with 15 bases between. There are 14 residues in the CDR3. CDR3 nucleotide sequence: TGCAGTGCTAGCCCTAGGGGGGGAGCCACTGAAGCTTTCTTT. Residues: CSASPRGGATEAFF.

This clonotype has more than one count but fewer than ten. The J gene is TRBJ1-5, the V gene TRBV10-1; D unresolved. Trimming cost V 3 bases and J 2 bases, with 11 bases left between them. CDR3 length equals 15 residues. Germline CDR1 and CDR2: WNHNN and SYGVQD (reference sequence). The DNA of the CDR3 is TGCGCCAGCAGTGAACACCGGGAGGGCAATCAGCCCCAGCATTTT. Protein product: CASSEHREGNQPQHF.

The chain links TRBV15 to TRBJ1-1; TRBD1 is a possible D gene (5 bases). Germline CDR1 LNHNV, CDR2 YYDKDF (reference sequence). V lost 3 bases, J lost 7 bases, and 15 bases lay in between. This CDR3 is 14 amino acids long. The CDR3 bases are TGTGCCACCAGCAGGGACACCGGAGGTAATGAAGCTTTCTTT. Protein product: CATSRDTGGNEAFF.

This clonotype turned up a few times. The chain combines TRBV4-1 with TRBJ2-7, with D perhaps given as TRBD1 or TRBD2 (6 bases each). The V and J ends lost 4 bases and 4 bases respectively, with 20 bases between them. The CDR3 has 16 amino acids. Germline assignment: CDR1 MGHRA and CDR2 YSYEKL. The CDR3, as DNA: TGCGCCAGCAGCCCTTCTAGTTCAGGGGACTCGTACGAGCAGTACTTC. Its translation: CASSPSSSGDSYEQYF.

In this sample, this clonotype turned up once. The chain joins TRBV29-1 to TRBJ1-2; 7 positions match TRBD1. The CDR3 totals 12 residues. The germline gives CDR1 SQVTM, CDR2 ANQGSEA. The V segment lost 4 bases and the J segment 4 bases; nucleotides outside the gene matches: 3. In nucleotides, the CDR3 is TGCAGCGTTGTTACAGGGGTCTATGGCTACACCTTC. It yields the protein CSVVTGVYGYTF.

This clonotype was counted only a few times. The chain links TRBV7-2 to TRBJ2-5; 7 nucleotides agree with TRBD2. The CDR3 consists of 16 residues. CDR1 SGHTA and CDR2 FQGNSA come from the germline V gene. J gave up 5 bases and V 1 base, and 10 bases lay outside the gene matches. In DNA, the CDR3 is TGTGCCAGCAGCTTAGTTACCAGCGGGGTCGGCGAGACCCAGTACTTC. Translation: CASSLVTSGVGETQYF.

Only a few counts were recorded for this clonotype. The V and J genes are TRBV5-1 and TRBJ1-1, with a tentative D call TRBD1 (5 bases). V was cut by 3 bases and J by 0 bases, with 9 bases left in between. The germline gives CDR1 SGHRS, CDR2 YFSETQ. The CDR3 extends over 14 amino acids. CDR3 sequence reads: CASSSGKMNTEAFF. The CDR3 region has the DNA TGCGCCAGCAGCTCAGGGAAGATGAACACTGAAGCTTTCTTT. Variable domain in full (rest from reference TRBV5-1 and TRBJ1-1): KAGVTQTPRYLIKTRGQQVTLSCSPISGHRSVSWYQQTPGQGLQFLFEYFSETQRNKGNFPGRFSGRQFSNSRSEMNVSTLELGDSALYLCASSSGKMNTEAFFGQGTRLTVV.

The table lists this clonotype with many counts. The CDR3 nucleotides are TGTGCCAGCAGACAGGAACAGAGCGGCACCGGGGAGCTGTTTTTT. It encodes CASRQEQSGTGELFF. The chain couples TRBV27 to TRBJ2-2; D could derive from TRBD1 or TRBD2 (5 bases each). V was pared by 6 bases and J by 4 bases, with 15 bases between. CDR3 length: 15 residues. The germline gives CDR1 MNHEY, CDR2 SMNVEV (reference sequence).

This clonotype was seen ten or more times. The CDR3 spells CASSERRGNQPQHF. DNA of the CDR3: TGTGCCAGCAGCGAACGGCGCGGCAATCAGCCCCAGCATTTT. The V call is TRBV2, the J call TRBJ1-5; D unclear. The germline V gene encodes CDR1 SNHLY and CDR2 FYNNEI. The CDR3 spans 14 residues. V was trimmed by 6 bases and J by 2 bases, leaving 11 bases between them.